This T cell receptor (beta chain) was sequenced during a study of blood T cell repertoires in COVID-19. Generated by immunoSEQ multiplex PCR, the TCRdb table keeps only in-frame clones and is missing some. In the table there are about 240,000 clones, roughly 89% of which are singletons. Trimming removed 0 bases from V and 3 bases from J, with 19 bases in between. The CDR3 is made up of 18 amino acids. Germline CDR1 SGHRS, CDR2 YFSETQ. The source material was PBMCs or T cells enriched from blood (not recorded which). The receptor was isolated from a woman aged 30 to 39 with acute COVID-19. The chain has TRBV5-1 and TRBJ2-4, with D perhaps matching TRBD2 (5 bases). CDR3 bases: TGCGCCAGCAGCTTGGGGTATGGATCGGACTCCTTCAAAAACATTCAGTACTTC. This codes for CASSLGYGSDSFKNIQYF.